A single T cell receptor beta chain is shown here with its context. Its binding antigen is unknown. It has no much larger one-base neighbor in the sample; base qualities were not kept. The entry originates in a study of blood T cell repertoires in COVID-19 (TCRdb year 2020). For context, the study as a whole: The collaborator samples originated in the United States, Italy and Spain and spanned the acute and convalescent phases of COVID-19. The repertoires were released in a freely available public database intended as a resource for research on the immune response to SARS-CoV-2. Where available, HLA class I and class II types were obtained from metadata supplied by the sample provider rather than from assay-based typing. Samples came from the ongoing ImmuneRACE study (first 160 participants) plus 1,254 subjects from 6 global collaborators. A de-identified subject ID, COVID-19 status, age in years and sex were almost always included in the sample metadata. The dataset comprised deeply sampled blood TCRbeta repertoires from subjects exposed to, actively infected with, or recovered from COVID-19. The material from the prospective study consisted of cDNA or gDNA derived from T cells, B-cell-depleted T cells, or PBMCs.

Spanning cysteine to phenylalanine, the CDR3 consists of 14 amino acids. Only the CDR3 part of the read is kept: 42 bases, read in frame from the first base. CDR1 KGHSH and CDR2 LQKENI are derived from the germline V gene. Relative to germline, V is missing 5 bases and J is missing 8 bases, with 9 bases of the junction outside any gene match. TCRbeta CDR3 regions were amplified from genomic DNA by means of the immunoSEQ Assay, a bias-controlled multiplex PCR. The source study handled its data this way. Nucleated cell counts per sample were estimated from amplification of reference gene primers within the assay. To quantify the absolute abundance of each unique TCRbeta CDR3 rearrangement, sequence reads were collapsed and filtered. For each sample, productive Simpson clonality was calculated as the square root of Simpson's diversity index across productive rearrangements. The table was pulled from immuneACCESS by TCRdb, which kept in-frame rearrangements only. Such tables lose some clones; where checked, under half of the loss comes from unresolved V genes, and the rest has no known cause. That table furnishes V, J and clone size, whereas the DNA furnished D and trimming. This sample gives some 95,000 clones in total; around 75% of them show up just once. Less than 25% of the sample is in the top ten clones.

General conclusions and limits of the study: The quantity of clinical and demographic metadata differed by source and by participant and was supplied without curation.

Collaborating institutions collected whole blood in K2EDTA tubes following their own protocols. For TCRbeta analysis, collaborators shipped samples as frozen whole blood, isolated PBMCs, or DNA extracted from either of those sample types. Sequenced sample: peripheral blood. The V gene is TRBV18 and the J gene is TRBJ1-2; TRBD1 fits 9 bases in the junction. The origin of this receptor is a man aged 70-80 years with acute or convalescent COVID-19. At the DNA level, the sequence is TGTGCCAGCTCATCCTCGGGACAGGGTTTAGGCTACACCTTC. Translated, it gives CASSSSGQGLGYTF.